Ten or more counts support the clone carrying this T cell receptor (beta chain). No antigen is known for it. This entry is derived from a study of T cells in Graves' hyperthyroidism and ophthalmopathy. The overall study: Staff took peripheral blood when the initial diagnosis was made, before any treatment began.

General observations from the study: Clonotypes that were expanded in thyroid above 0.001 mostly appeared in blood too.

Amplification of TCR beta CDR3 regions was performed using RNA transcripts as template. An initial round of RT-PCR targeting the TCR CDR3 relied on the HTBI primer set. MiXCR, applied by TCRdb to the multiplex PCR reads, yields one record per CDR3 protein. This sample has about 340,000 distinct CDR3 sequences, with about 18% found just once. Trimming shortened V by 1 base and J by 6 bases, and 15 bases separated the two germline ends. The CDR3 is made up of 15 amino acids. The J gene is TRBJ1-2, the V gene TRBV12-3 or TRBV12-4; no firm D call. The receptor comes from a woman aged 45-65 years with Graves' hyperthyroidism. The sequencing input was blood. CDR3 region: CASSLVIGPFNGYTF. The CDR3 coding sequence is TGTGCCAGCAGTTTAGTCATCGGTCCCTTCAATGGCTACACCTTC.